The TCR beta chain described here comes from a study of cytomegalovirus exposure and HLA in healthy donors. The ends lost 2 bases at V and 0 bases at J; junction bases unmatched: 4. Germline CDR1 WSHSY, CDR2 SAAADI. This CDR3 has 15 residues. Primers: 60 Vbeta forward and 13 Jbeta reverse. Method: immunoSEQ multiplex PCR; TCRdb's copy keeps in-frame clones and lacks some. In the table there are approximately 130,000 clones, 80% to 90% of which are singletons. The receptor was derived from a man aged 50 or older in good health and CMV-seronegative. V is TRBV10-2 and J is TRBJ2-7; 7 positions match TRBD2. Sequenced sample: PBMCs. CDR3 protein: CASSELLAASYEQYF. CDR3 bases: TGCGCCAGCAGTGAGCTGCTAGCGGCCTCCTACGAGCAGTACTTC.